Each of the 28 T cell receptor beta chains below was sequenced from the same sample in a study of prognosis after radiotherapy for stage I lung cancer. Starting from genomic DNA, TCR beta CDR3 was amplified through two-round multiplex PCR. Round-one PCR had primers specific to each TRBV and TRBJ gene. TCRdb independently ran MiXCR on the multiplex PCR reads; one entry per CDR3 protein. The table records nearly 35,000 distinct CDR3 sequences, approximately 35% of them present only once. The sample here was PBMCs, taken before or after stereotactic body radiation therapy (not recorded which). These receptors all come from a donor at least 50 years old with non-small cell lung cancer.

This clonotype was detected many times. V is TRBV7-3 and J is TRBJ2-3; D gene ambiguous. The CDR3 sequence is 13 residues long. The germline gives CDR1 SGHTA, CDR2 FQGTGA. Deletions cut 1 base from V and 2 bases from J, with 4 bases between. CDR3 sequence: CASSLSITDTQYF. CDR3 in DNA: TGTGCCAGCAGCTTAAGCATCACAGATACGCAGTATTTT.

The V gene is TRBV29-1, the J gene TRBJ2-2, with TRBD1 matching over 7 bases. Germline lookup yields CDR1 SQVTM and CDR2 ANQGSEA. The CDR3 consists of 15 residues. The V segment lost 7 bases and the J segment 1 base; nucleotides outside the gene matches: 9. CDR3 amino acids: CSARIQGRNTGELFF. DNA of the CDR3: TGCAGCGCGAGAATACAGGGGAGGAACACCGGGGAGCTGTTTTTT.

As concerns this clonotype: Given a far larger clone just one base away, this is likely a sequencing read error. The chain links TRBV6-5 to TRBJ1-6; D remains ambiguous. The CDR3 is 13 residues long. V lost 10 bases and J 6 bases, leaving 13 bases between the germline ends. From germline, CDR1 is MNHEY and CDR2 SVGAGI. Here the CDR3 DNA reads TGTGCCACCACTGCTTTTATTAATTCACCCCTCCACTTT. Its protein is CATTAFINSPLHF.

V and J are TRBV6-1 and TRBJ2-3; TRBD1 is a possible D gene (6 bases). V lost 5 bases and J lost 2, with 11 bases in between. Germline CDR1 is MNHNS and CDR2 is SASEGT. The CDR3 consists of 14 residues. Written as DNA, the CDR3 is TGTGCCAGCAGTCGGGACACCAACACAGATACGCAGTATTTT. It codes for CASSRDTNTDTQYF.

Many counts were recorded for this clonotype. This chain uses TRBV6-2 or TRBV6-3 with TRBJ1-1; 7 bases map to TRBD1. The CDR3 is 16 amino acids. CDR1 and CDR2 (germline): MNHEY, SVGEGT. V was clipped by 2 bases and J by 1 base; unmatched bases: 7. CDR3 amino acids: CASSYARDSWNTEAFF. CDR3 sequence (DNA): TGTGCCAGCAGTTACGCTAGGGACAGCTGGAACACTGAAGCTTTCTTT.

This clonotype was detected only once. A read error is likely here: a far larger clone is one base away. V gene TRBV6-2 or TRBV6-3 combines with J gene TRBJ1-1; a weak D match, TRBD1 (6 bases). CDR1 MNHEY and CDR2 SVGEGT come from the germline V gene. The CDR3 covers 14 residues. Trimming left V 5 bases short and J 1 base short, with 11 bases between. The CDR3 here is CASSAGQSNTEAFF. The CDR3 DNA follows: TGTGCCAGCAGTGCTGGACAGTCGAACACTGAAGCTTTCTTT.

About this clonotype: A much larger clone lies one base from this, so it may be a read error. The V call is TRBV6-1, the J call TRBJ1-2, with D uncertain. The CDR3 totals 15 residues. V was pared by 6 bases and J by 6 bases, with 20 bases between. Per germline, CDR1 MNHNS and CDR2 SASEGT. Here the CDR3 reads CASRPGGQYGHGYTF. The CDR3 region has the DNA TGTGCCAGCAGGCCAGGTGGGCAGTATGGCCATGGCTACACCTTC.

Notes on this clonotype: One base away lies a much larger clone, so this may be a sequencing read error. The gene calls are TRBV9 and TRBJ1-6, with 9 bases that match TRBD1. Germline CDR1 SGDLS, CDR2 YYNGEE. The CDR3 has 14 amino acids. After removal of 0 bases from V and 11 bases from J, the junction contained 3 bases not matched to a gene. CDR3 protein: CASSVARTGAPLHF. The CDR3 nucleotides read TGTGCCAGCAGCGTAGCTAGGACAGGGGCACCCCTCCACTTT.

On this clonotype: A far larger clone is one nucleotide away, so this likely arose from a read error. The rearrangement links TRBV6-2 or TRBV6-3 to TRBJ2-5, with a tentative D call TRBD2 (6 bases). CDR3 length: 13 amino acids. CDR1 is MNHEY and CDR2 is SVGEGT in the germline V gene. The DNA of the CDR3 is TGTGCCAGCACCGCCCTAGCGAGGGAGAACCAGTACTTC. It specifies CASTALARENQYF.

This clonotype was counted many times. The V call is TRBV5-1, the J call TRBJ2-7, with D maybe TRBD1 (5 bases). The germline V gene has CDR1 SGHRS and CDR2 YFSETQ. Trimming took 2 bases from V and 6 from J, leaving 9 bases between them. This CDR3 is 12 amino acids long. CDR3 sequence reads: CASSFSRGEQYF. CDR3 in DNA: TGCGCCAGCAGCTTTTCTAGGGGCGAGCAGTACTTC.

This clonotype was observed many times. The chain links TRBV28 to TRBJ2-7; 7 nucleotides match TRBD1. V was clipped by 2 bases and J by 3 bases; unmatched bases: 10. This CDR3 is built from 16 residues. Germline CDR1 reads MDHEN; CDR2 reads SYDVKM. The CDR3 sequence is CASSLSEGDSHYEQYF. In nucleotides, the CDR3 is TGTGCCAGCAGTTTAAGTGAGGGGGACAGCCACTACGAGCAGTACTTC.

Comment on this clonotype: A clone one base away is much larger, so this may be a read error. V gene TRBV6-4 combines with J gene TRBJ1-2; 7 positions agree with TRBD1. Germline CDR1 MRHNA, CDR2 SNTAGT. V lost 2 bases to trimming and J lost 4 bases; unmatched junction nucleotides: 1. The CDR3 totals 13 residues. CDR3 coding DNA: TGTGCCAGCAGTGACGCAGGGGGCTATGGCTACACCTTC. Amino acid sequence: CASSDAGGYGYTF.

This clonotype came up many times. CDR3 residues: CASRGSDNSPLHF. CDR3 nucleotide sequence: TGCGCCAGCAGAGGTTCGGATAATTCACCCCTCCACTTT. The rearrangement uses TRBV5-1 and TRBJ1-6; D call uncertain. Germline V gene sequence: CDR1 SGHRS, CDR2 YFSETQ. The CDR3 is 13 residues long. Trimming took 5 bases from V and 5 from J, leaving 8 bases between them.

The genes are TRBV6-2 or TRBV6-3 and TRBJ2-2, with D perhaps TRBD2 (5 bases). V was pared by 7 bases and J by 9 bases, with 9 bases between. The length of the CDR3 is 11 residues. Germline CDR1 MNHEY, CDR2 SVGEGT. The CDR3 sequence: CASMDSRELFF. The CDR3 DNA is TGTGCCAGCATGGACTCAAGGGAGCTGTTTTTT.

This clonotype has at least ten counts. V gene TRBV6-1 combines with J gene TRBJ2-1; 7 bases are shared with TRBD1. This CDR3 is built from 15 residues. V was clipped by 6 bases and J by 0 bases; unmatched bases: 5. Germline CDR1 MNHNS, CDR2 SASEGT. CDR3 sequence reads: CASRRGLSSYNEQFF. The CDR3 DNA sequence: TGTGCCAGCAGGAGGGGGCTGAGCTCCTACAATGAGCAGTTCTTC.

This clonotype has at least ten counts. The gene calls are TRBV27 and TRBJ2-5, with 8 nucleotides matching TRBD1. CDR3 length: 15 amino acids. V shed 2 bases, J shed 4 bases, and the junction held 6 bases outside the gene matches. Germline V gives CDR1 MNHEY, CDR2 SMNVEV (reference sequence). The CDR3 loop reads CASSLRDRIGETQYF. The CDR3 nucleotides are TGTGCCAGCAGTTTACGGGACAGGATCGGAGAGACCCAGTACTTC.

The sample holds many counts of this clonotype. V and J are TRBV7-2 and TRBJ1-4, with 7 bases lining up with TRBD1. Germline-derived CDR1 and CDR2 are SGHTA and FQGNSA. Unmatched junction bases numbered 6, after V lost 5 bases and J lost 0 bases. The CDR3 runs 16 residues. The DNA for the CDR3 is TGTGCCAGCAGCCCGGACAGGCCCCCAACTAATGAAAAACTGTTTTTT. Translating gives CASSPDRPPTNEKLFF.

This clonotype has at least ten counts. The rearrangement links TRBV6-2 or TRBV6-3 to TRBJ2-1, with no clear D. V was pared by 5 bases and J by 0 bases, with 8 bases between. Germline CDR1 MNHEY, CDR2 SVGEGT. The CDR3 runs to 14 residues. The CDR3: CASSGVISYNEQFF. The CDR3 DNA reads as TGTGCCAGCAGTGGAGTAATCTCCTACAATGAGCAGTTCTTC.

This CDR3 is CASSLLTGINEKLFF. The CDR3 nucleotides read TGCGCCAGCAGCTTGCTGACAGGGATTAATGAAAAACTGTTTTTT. The chain has TRBV5-1 and TRBJ1-4; 7 bases line up with TRBD1. The germline gives CDR1 SGHRS, CDR2 YFSETQ. This CDR3 is built from 15 residues. Trimming took 1 base from V and 4 from J; bases not matched to a gene: 4.

Concerning this clonotype itself: Just one base apart from a much larger clone, this may be a read error. The rearrangement joins TRBV7-2 to TRBJ2-1, with 9 nucleotides matching TRBD2. Germline lookup yields CDR1 SGHTA and CDR2 FQGNSA. There are 15 residues in the CDR3. CDR3 in DNA: TGTCCCAGCAGCTTAGGCGGGGGGGATTACAATGAGCAGTTCTTC. This encodes CPSSLGGGDYNEQFF.

The rearrangement uses TRBV4-3 and TRBJ1-3, with 7 positions matching TRBD1. The CDR3 spans 17 residues. V shed 4 bases and J 0 bases; nucleotides not matched to a gene: 9. CDR1 and CDR2 (germline): LGHNA, YSLEER. CDR3 sequence: CASSPSTGASSGNTIYF. The DNA for the CDR3 is TGCGCCAGCAGCCCTTCAACAGGGGCTAGCTCTGGAAACACCATATATTTT.

This clonotype appeared many times. The rearrangement joins TRBV18 to TRBJ2-7, with D maybe TRBD1 (6 bases). CDR1 and CDR2 from the germline V gene are KGHSH and LQKENI. V shed 2 bases and J shed 0 bases, with 11 bases lying between them. The length of the CDR3 is 15 residues. This CDR3 is CASSPSRGVSYEQYF. The CDR3 nucleotides read TGTGCCAGCTCACCATCCAGGGGAGTCTCCTACGAGCAGTACTTC.

This chain joins TRBV24-1 and TRBJ2-7, with D possibly TRBD1 on 5 matching bases. CDR3 length: 15 residues. Deletions cut 6 bases from V and 2 bases from J, with 16 bases between. Germline V lookup: CDR1 KGHDR, CDR2 SFDVKD. The CDR3 nucleotides are TGTGCCACCAGTCGTGGGGCAGGGTACACCTACGAGCAGTACTTC. Translating it yields CATSRGAGYTYEQYF.

The genes are TRBV2 and TRBJ2-7; D remains unclear. Germline assignment: CDR1 SNHLY and CDR2 FYNNEI. CDR3 size: 13 residues. V was cut by 7 bases and J by 7 bases, with 17 bases left in between. Here the CDR3 DNA reads TGTGCCAGCATTGGGCACCCACTGAGGGAGCAGTACTTC. Amino acids: CASIGHPLREQYF.

This clonotype was seen just once. This is likely an artifact of a read error, given a far larger clone one base away. V and J are TRBV6-9 and TRBJ1-2; unclear D gene. CDR1 is MNHGY and CDR2 is SVAAGI in the germline V gene. The V and J ends lost 6 bases and 3 bases respectively, with 14 bases between them. This CDR3 comprises 14 residues. CDR3 in DNA: TGTGCCAGCAGGCCACCCGCTGTGGACTATGGCTACACCTTC. This sequence encodes CASRPPAVDYGYTF.

This clonotype has just a few counts. One base separates it from a far larger clone, so it is likely a read error. V gene TRBV6-2 or TRBV6-3 combines with J gene TRBJ2-7, with 7 positions matching TRBD1. CDR1 is MNHEY, CDR2 SVGEGT, per germline. With V trimmed by 5 bases and J by 2 bases, 15 bases remained unmatched. The CDR3 totals 17 residues. CDR3 in amino acids: CASSERGGGDRTYEQYF. CDR3 DNA: TGTGCCAGCAGTGAACGGGGTGGTGGGGACAGAACCTACGAGCAGTACTTC.

This clonotype was seen just once. One end of the junction is discordant with germline, which a read error may explain. The chain couples TRBV6-5 to TRBJ1-2, with TRBD1 as a possible D gene (5 bases). The length of the CDR3 is 15 residues. Germline-derived CDR1 and CDR2 are MNHEY and SVGAGI. This CDR3 is CAISYGGGGYYGYTF. The CDR3 coding sequence is TGTGCCATCAGTTATGGGGGAGGAGGGTACTATGGCTACACCTTC.

Regarding this clonotype: A far larger clone differs by one base, so this is likely a read error. The chain has TRBV6-5 and TRBJ2-2, with D possibly TRBD2 on 5 matching bases. CDR1 is MNHEY, CDR2 SVGAGI, per germline. This CDR3 contains 14 residues. V lost 7 bases and J 2 bases, leaving 11 bases between the germline ends. CDR3 DNA sequence: TGTGCCAGCAACCCGGGGTTTAACACCGGGGAGCTGTTTTTT. Encoded protein: CASNPGFNTGELFF.